This TCR beta chain was observed in a study of T cell responses to AZD1222 COVID-19 vaccine. The CDR3 consists of 15 residues. Germline V lookup: CDR1 SGHTA, CDR2 FQGTGA. V dropped 5 bases and J dropped 2 bases, with 13 bases sitting between them. Profiled with immunoSEQ multiplex PCR; TCRdb holds only in-frame clones, not every one. The top ten clones hold roughly 4.5% of a sample with 100,000 to 150,000 clones, roughly nine tenths of them seen once. This TCR was recovered from an adult in good health. V usage is TRBV7-3 and J usage is TRBJ2-1, with a tentative D call TRBD2 (5 bases). This sample comprised peripheral blood, obtained on day 0 of AZD1222 vaccination. The CDR3 DNA reads as TGTGCCAGCAGCCGCGGACTGGGCCCCTACAATGAGCAGTTCTTC. This translates into CASSRGLGPYNEQFF.